Detailed here is one T cell receptor (beta chain). Use of 60 Vbeta and 13 Jbeta primers characterized the PCR. Generated by immunoSEQ multiplex PCR, the TCRdb table keeps only in-frame clones and is missing some. The sample has about 200,000 clones, roughly three quarters seen once. The data originate from a study of cytomegalovirus exposure and HLA in healthy donors. The CDR3 runs 14 residues. V was cut by 8 bases and J by 4 bases, with 17 bases left in between. Germline CDR1 reads SGHTA; CDR2 reads FQGTGA. The chain couples TRBV7-3 to TRBJ1-1; possibly TRBD1 for D (5 bases). The clonotype was recovered from a male donor in good health and CMV-seropositive. Sequencing input: PBMCs. CDR3 sequence: CASRKDIHSTEAFF. The CDR3, as DNA: TGTGCCAGCCGAAAGGACATCCACAGCACTGAAGCTTTCTTT.